This TCR beta chain was documented in a study of CD8 T cells in ankylosing spondylitis. Study results and caveats: As for the disease-linked clones, they showed a CD8+ phenotype and occurred at relatively low frequencies in peripheral blood. Typical of ankylosing spondylitis blood, it appeared, was a TCR beta motif of 7 or 8 highly homologous variants. Prior work had noted some motif variants in reactive arthritis blood and synovial fluid.

Germline assignment: CDR1 SQVTM and CDR2 ANQGSEA. CDR3 length: 15 amino acids. V was trimmed by 4 bases and J by 5 bases, leaving 17 bases between them. 5'-RACE, quantitative and with molecular barcodes, yielded the TCR beta libraries. TCRdb recomputed calls from the 5' RACE reads with MiXCR, one row per CDR3 protein. The table records about 330,000 distinct CDR3 sequences, 8% of them present only once. Worth noting for this clonotype: Its antigen is as yet unknown.

This TCR was recovered from a male donor with ankylosing spondylitis. Sequencing was done on a sample of blood, either unsorted or a sorted T cell fraction (not recorded which). The V and J genes are TRBV29-1 and TRBJ2-2; D is possibly TRBD1 (5 bases). CDR3 residues: CSVVWQGSWTGELFF. CDR3 nucleotides: TGCAGCGTTGTCTGGCAGGGCTCTTGGACCGGGGAGCTGTTTTTT.